The rows below give T cell receptor beta chains drawn from one sample of a study of T cells in Graves' hyperthyroidism and ophthalmopathy. TCRdb reprocessed the multiplex PCR reads with MiXCR, giving one entry per CDR3 protein. This table has hundreds of thousands of distinct CDR3 sequences, 16% appearing once. Sequences were obtained from blood. All receptors come from a young woman with Graves' hyperthyroidism. Both conserved end residues are part of each CDR3. Fields, in order: V gene, J gene, clone size, CDR3 protein. Clone size is not always given. Where it is, it says once, few, many or a class for expanded clones.

TRBV6-2/TRBV6-3	TRBJ1-1	many	CASSFVGTVNTEAFF
TRBV28	TRBJ1-1	many	CASSLLATEAFF
TRBV20-1	TRBJ2-5	-	CSARQTGSETQYF
TRBV7-2	TRBJ2-5	many	CASSAGRTQETQYF
TRBV6-1	TRBJ1-2	-	CASTTAAGGHTF
TRBV24-1	TRBJ2-5	-	CATALGETQYF
TRBV28	TRBJ1-2	-	CASSVRTIKVYGYTF
TRBV28	TRBJ2-2	many	CASSFFQRERQSNTGELFF
TRBV29-1	TRBJ2-7	many	CSVEATSGTYEQYF
TRBV4-3	TRBJ1-1	few	CASSQFQTGMNTEAFF
TRBV10-2	TRBJ2-1	-	CASLAGGPGNEQFF
TRBV20-1	TRBJ2-3	many	CSAGTSGTSTDTQYF
TRBV5-1	TRBJ1-3	many	CASSPAVGNTIYF
TRBV6-1	TRBJ1-5	few	CASSDRDGPNQPQHF
TRBV18	TRBJ2-7	few	CASSPVKGAYEQYF
TRBV15	TRBJ2-1	-	CATSREWRNEQFF
TRBV20-1	TRBJ1-1	-	CSANPEGMNTEAFF
TRBV6-1	TRBJ2-3	-	CASRKVAGLPDTQYF
TRBV6-2/TRBV6-3	TRBJ2-6	-	CASKIDDRVKIGANVLTF
TRBV28	TRBJ1-5	many	CASTLGARYSNQPQHF
TRBV28	TRBJ2-1	few	CASSLGGIRIYNEQFF
TRBV7-2	TRBJ2-1	many	CASSPVGDEQFF